The 6 T cell receptor beta chains below all came from one sample that was sequenced in a study of T cells after posttransplantation cyclophosphamide. Some clones are missing from TCRdb's copy, which holds only in-frame ones; the method was immunoSEQ multiplex PCR. The sample contains some 38,000 clones, none occurring once; around 2.5% lies in the top ten. Sequenced sample: PBMCs. The receptor source for this set is a man aged 45-65 years in good health, CMV-negative, and a related stem cell transplant donor.

This clone was recorded many times. V and J are TRBV6-5 and TRBJ1-4; TRBD1 matches at 7 bases. CDR3 length equals 14 residues. In germline, CDR1 is MNHEY, CDR2 SVGAGI. V shed 4 bases and J 8 bases; nucleotides not matched to a gene: 7. CDR3 sequence reads: CASSSRDSGEKLFF. Here the CDR3 DNA reads TGTGCCAGCAGTTCGCGGGACAGCGGGGAAAAACTGTTTTTT.

Ten or more counts support this clone. This chain links TRBV2 with TRBJ1-5; 9 positions agree with TRBD1. The CDR3 totals 14 residues. With V trimmed by 8 bases and J by 1 base, 3 bases remained unmatched. Germline CDR1 and CDR2: SNHLY and FYNNEI. The CDR3 DNA follows: TGTGCCAGCGCGGGACAGGGAAGCAATCAGCCCCAGCATTTT. It codes for CASAGQGSNQPQHF. The full variable domain, with the rest looked up from reference TRBV2 and TRBJ1-5, is EPEVTQTPSHQVTQMGQEVILRCVPISNHLYFYWYRQILGQKVEFLVSFYNNEISEKSEIFDDQFSVERPDGSNFTLKIRSTKLEDSAMYFCASAGQGSNQPQHFGDGTRLSIL.

As for this clone: Compared with germline, one end of the junction differs, possibly owing to a read error. This rearrangement joins TRBV9 to TRBJ2-3; D may be TRBD2 (7 bases). The length of the CDR3 is 16 residues. The V gene's germline CDR1 is SGDLS and CDR2 YYNGEE. Here the CDR3 reads CASRVGGGLPTDTQYF. DNA for the CDR3: TGTGCCAGCAGGGTAGGGGGGGGGTTGCCCACAGATACGCAGTATTTT.

This clone was seen ten or more times. This chain links TRBV5-1 with TRBJ2-1, with 7 positions matching TRBD1. The CDR3 totals 16 residues. V was pared by 0 bases and J by 3 bases, with 6 bases of the junction left unmatched. Germline lookup yields CDR1 SGHRS and CDR2 YFSETQ. The DNA of the CDR3 is TGCGCCAGCAGCTTGGTGGTATCAGGGGGCTACAATGAGCAGTTCTTC. Translated, it gives CASSLVVSGGYNEQFF. Based on the CDR3 plus reference TRBV5-1 and TRBJ2-1, the full variable domain is KAGVTQTPRYLIKTRGQQVTLSCSPISGHRSVSWYQQTPGQGLQFLFEYFSETQRNKGNFPGRFSGRQFSNSRSEMNVSTLELGDSALYLCASSLVVSGGYNEQFFGPGTRLTVL.

This clone was recorded at least ten times. The chain couples TRBV6-5 to TRBJ2-1; possible D gene TRBD1, 5 bases. Germline lookup yields CDR1 MNHEY and CDR2 SVGAGI. The CDR3 sequence is 15 residues long. Trimming pared 6 bases from V and 3 bases from J, leaving 15 bases between. The CDR3 sequence is CASSPGSPRYNEQFF. CDR3 bases: TGTGCCAGCAGCCCAGGGTCTCCCCGCTACAATGAGCAGTTCTTC.

In this sample, this clone turned up many times. The rearrangement uses TRBV5-5 and TRBJ2-7; TRBD2 agrees at 8 bases. CDR1 SGHKS and CDR2 YYEKEE come from the germline V gene (reference sequence). CDR3 length: 15 amino acids. With V trimmed by 0 bases and J by 6 bases, 8 bases remained unmatched. The CDR3 protein is CASSLVASGLVEQYF. The CDR3 nucleotides read TGTGCCAGCAGCTTGGTGGCTAGCGGGCTTGTCGAGCAGTACTTC.